Following are 16 T cell receptor beta chains from one sample sequenced in a study of T cell changes during pregnancy in multiple sclerosis. Method: immunoSEQ multiplex PCR; TCRdb's copy keeps in-frame clones and lacks some. The profile shows about 40,000 clones, roughly 90% of them singletons. The material was CD8+ T cells from peripheral blood mononuclear cells, obtained before pregnancy. The source is a female donor with multiple sclerosis, enrolled in a pregnancy study.

This clone was found a few times. The chain joins TRBV9 to TRBJ1-1; D gene ambiguous. V was clipped by 2 bases and J by 5 bases, with 10 bases between them. The CDR3 runs to 13 residues. Looked up from germline, CDR1 is SGDLS and CDR2 is YYNGEE. The CDR3 DNA follows: TGTGCCAGCAGCGTGACTAGTGGGACTGAAGCTTTCTTT. This sequence encodes CASSVTSGTEAFF. Together with reference TRBV9 and TRBJ1-1, the CDR3 gives the full variable domain: DSGVTQTPKHLITATGQRVTLRCSPRSGDLSVYWYQQSLDQGLQFLIQYYNGEERAKGNILERFSAQQFPDLHSELNLSSLELGDSALYFCASSVTSGTEAFFGQGTRLTVV.

This rearrangement joins TRBV6-1 to TRBJ2-3; 12 bases align to TRBD2. Germline V CDR1 and CDR2: MNHNS, SASEGT. The trim removed 6 bases at V and 6 bases at J, leaving 7 bases unmatched. CDR3 size: 15 residues. The CDR3 DNA follows: TGTGCCAGCAGCCGACTAGCGGGAGAATTTGATACGCAGTATTTT. Translation: CASSRLAGEFDTQYF.

This chain connects TRBV6-5 to TRBJ2-3; 10 bases are shared with TRBD2. Per the germline V gene, CDR1 is MNHEY and CDR2 is SVGAGI. The CDR3 totals 15 residues. V shed 6 bases, J shed 2 bases, and the junction held 5 bases outside the gene matches. CDR3 residues: CASSDGLADTDTQYF. The CDR3 nucleotides read TGTGCCAGCAGCGACGGACTAGCGGACACAGATACGCAGTATTTT.

The chain carries TRBV15 and TRBJ2-7; a possible D gene is TRBD2 (5 bases). The CDR3 runs 15 residues. Looked up from germline, CDR1 is LNHNV and CDR2 is YYDKDF (reference sequence). The V end lost 3 bases, the J end lost 5 bases, and 17 bases lay between the germline ends. The CDR3 DNA sequence: TGTGCCACCAGCAGTTCGGACTTGGAATATGACGAGCAGTACTTC. Encoded protein: CATSSSDLEYDEQYF. Full variable domain (outside the CDR3, taken from reference TRBV15 and TRBJ2-7): DAMVIQNPRYQVTQFGKPVTLSCSQTLNHNVMYWYQQKSSQAPKLLFHYYDKDFNNEADTPDNFQSRRPNTSFCFLDIRSPGLGDTAMYLCATSSSDLEYDEQYFGPGTRLTVT.

The chain links TRBV30 to TRBJ2-7, with 14 bases identical to TRBD2. The germline CDR1 and CDR2 sequences are GTSNPN and SVGIG (reference sequence). Trimming removed 8 bases from V and 0 bases from J; junction bases left unmatched: 12. This CDR3 has 17 amino acids. The CDR3 protein is CAGHPGLAGAHSYEQYF. Here the CDR3 DNA reads TGTGCCGGCCACCCGGGACTAGCGGGAGCCCACTCCTACGAGCAGTACTTC.

The V and J genes are TRBV7-9 and TRBJ2-1, with D unclear. CDR3 length: 15 residues. Trimming left V 3 bases short and J 4 bases short, with 13 bases between. Germline V CDR1 and CDR2: SEHNR, FQNEAQ (reference sequence). CDR3 sequence (DNA): TGTGCCAGCAGCTTGGGTATAGAGAGGTACAATGAGCAGTTCTTC. Translating gives CASSLGIERYNEQFF.

This CDR3 is CASSVDSGQGLIYGYTF. The DNA of the CDR3 is TGTGCCAGCAGCGTTGACTCGGGACAGGGCTTAATCTATGGCTACACCTTC. The rearrangement links TRBV9 to TRBJ1-2; the match to TRBD1 covers 9 bases. V lost 2 bases, J lost 4 bases, and 12 bases stayed unmatched. CDR1 is SGDLS, CDR2 YYNGEE, per germline. The CDR3 is made up of 17 amino acids.

This chain uses TRBV15 with TRBJ2-3; no clear D gene. The CDR3 has 17 residues. V was shortened by 0 bases and J by 1 base, with 14 bases between the two germline ends. Germline V gene data show CDR1 as LNHNV and CDR2 as YYDKDF (reference sequence). In DNA, the CDR3 is TGTGCCACCAGCAGAGAAAGACGGGTGGTCGGCACAGATACGCAGTATTTT. Translation: CATSRERRVVGTDTQYF. The full variable domain, in which reference TRBV15 and TRBJ2-3 provide the parts outside the CDR3, is DAMVIQNPRYQVTQFGKPVTLSCSQTLNHNVMYWYQQKSSQAPKLLFHYYDKDFNNEADTPDNFQSRRPNTSFCFLDIRSPGLGDTAMYLCATSRERRVVGTDTQYFGPGTRLTVL.

The table lists this clone with a few counts. This chain joins TRBV4-1 and TRBJ2-7, with 9 bases that match TRBD2. CDR3 length: 15 amino acids. Trimming at V came to 2 bases and at J to 4 bases, leaving 6 bases not matched to a gene. The germline gives CDR1 MGHRA, CDR2 YSYEKL. CDR3 residues: CASSQNPSGTYEQYF. In DNA form, the CDR3 reads TGCGCCAGCAGCCAAAATCCTAGCGGGACATACGAGCAGTACTTC.

V and J are TRBV11-2 and TRBJ1-1; no firm D call. The CDR3 is 15 residues long. Germline CDR1 is SGHAT and CDR2 is FQNNGV. The germline V and J ends were trimmed by 1 base and 2 bases, with 11 bases remaining between them. The CDR3 sequence is CASSLARAGNTEAFF. As DNA, the CDR3 is TGTGCCAGCAGCTTAGCCCGCGCGGGTAACACTGAAGCTTTCTTT.

The chain employs TRBV28 and TRBJ2-3; 16 bases line up with TRBD2. CDR3 length equals 17 residues. The junction had 4 bases not matched to a gene; V was cut back by 5 bases and J by 2 bases. Germline lookup yields CDR1 MDHEN and CDR2 SYDVKM. Written as DNA, the CDR3 is TGTGCCAGCAGTCCCGGGACTAGCGGGAGGGCCACAGATACGCAGTATTTT. This translates into CASSPGTSGRATDTQYF.

The chain has TRBV6-1 and TRBJ2-7; 8 bases map to TRBD2. The CDR3 consists of 13 residues. Germline-derived CDR1 and CDR2 are MNHNS and SASEGT. The J segment lost 3 bases and the V segment lost 10 bases, leaving 8 bases of the junction unmatched. This CDR3 is CATGAGASYEQYF. In nucleotides, the CDR3 is TGTGCCACCGGAGCGGGAGCAAGCTACGAGCAGTACTTC.

The chain recombines TRBV7-9 with TRBJ2-1, with 9 bases matching TRBD2. The V gene's germline CDR1 is SEHNR and CDR2 FQNEAQ (reference sequence). Losses at the gene ends were 5 bases for V and 2 bases for J; bases not matched to a gene: 4. The CDR3 contains 15 residues. The CDR3 DNA is TGTGCCAGCAGCGCCCTAGCGGGGCCCTACAATGAGCAGTTCTTC. This gives the protein CASSALAGPYNEQFF.

The gene calls are TRBV7-8 and TRBJ2-3; 10 nucleotides match TRBD2. V trimming: 5 bases; J trimming: 5 bases; junction bases outside the gene matches: 7. This CDR3 contains 15 residues. CDR1 is SGHVS and CDR2 is FQNEAQ in the germline V gene. The CDR3 bases are TGTGCCAGCAGCGAGAGCGGGAGGGCCATAGATACGCAGTATTTT. Encoded protein: CASSESGRAIDTQYF. Full variable domain (rest looked up from reference TRBV7-8 and TRBJ2-3): GAGVSQSPRYKVAKRGQDVALRCDPISGHVSLFWYQQALGQGPEFLTYFQNEAQLDKSGLPSDRFFAERPEGSVSTLKIQRTQQEDSAVYLCASSESGRAIDTQYFGPGTRLTVL.

V and J are TRBV10-3 and TRBJ2-6, with 9 bases fitting TRBD1. From germline, CDR1 is ENHRY and CDR2 SYGVKD. J gave up 2 bases and V 10 bases, and 6 bases lay outside the gene matches. The CDR3 contains 15 residues. This CDR3 reads CATQDRGTGANVLTF. CDR3 coding DNA: TGTGCCACTCAAGACAGGGGGACTGGGGCCAACGTCCTGACTTTC.

The chain links TRBV5-4 to TRBJ2-5; TRBD1 is a possible D gene (5 bases). The CDR3 is 17 amino acids. Per the germline V gene, CDR1 is SGHNT and CDR2 is YYREEE (reference sequence). V gave up 4 bases and J gave up 1 base, with 20 bases separating them. In DNA form, the CDR3 reads TGTGCCAGCAGCCCCCTATCAGACAGAGTTCGCCAAGAGACCCAGTACTTC. The encoded protein is CASSPLSDRVRQETQYF. Drawing the rest from reference TRBV5-4 and TRBJ2-5, the complete variable domain is ETGVTQSPTHLIKTRGQQVTLRCSSQSGHNTVSWYQQALGQGPQFIFQYYREEENGRGNFPPRFSGLQFPNYSSELNVNALELDDSALYLCASSPLSDRVRQETQYFGPGTRLLVL.